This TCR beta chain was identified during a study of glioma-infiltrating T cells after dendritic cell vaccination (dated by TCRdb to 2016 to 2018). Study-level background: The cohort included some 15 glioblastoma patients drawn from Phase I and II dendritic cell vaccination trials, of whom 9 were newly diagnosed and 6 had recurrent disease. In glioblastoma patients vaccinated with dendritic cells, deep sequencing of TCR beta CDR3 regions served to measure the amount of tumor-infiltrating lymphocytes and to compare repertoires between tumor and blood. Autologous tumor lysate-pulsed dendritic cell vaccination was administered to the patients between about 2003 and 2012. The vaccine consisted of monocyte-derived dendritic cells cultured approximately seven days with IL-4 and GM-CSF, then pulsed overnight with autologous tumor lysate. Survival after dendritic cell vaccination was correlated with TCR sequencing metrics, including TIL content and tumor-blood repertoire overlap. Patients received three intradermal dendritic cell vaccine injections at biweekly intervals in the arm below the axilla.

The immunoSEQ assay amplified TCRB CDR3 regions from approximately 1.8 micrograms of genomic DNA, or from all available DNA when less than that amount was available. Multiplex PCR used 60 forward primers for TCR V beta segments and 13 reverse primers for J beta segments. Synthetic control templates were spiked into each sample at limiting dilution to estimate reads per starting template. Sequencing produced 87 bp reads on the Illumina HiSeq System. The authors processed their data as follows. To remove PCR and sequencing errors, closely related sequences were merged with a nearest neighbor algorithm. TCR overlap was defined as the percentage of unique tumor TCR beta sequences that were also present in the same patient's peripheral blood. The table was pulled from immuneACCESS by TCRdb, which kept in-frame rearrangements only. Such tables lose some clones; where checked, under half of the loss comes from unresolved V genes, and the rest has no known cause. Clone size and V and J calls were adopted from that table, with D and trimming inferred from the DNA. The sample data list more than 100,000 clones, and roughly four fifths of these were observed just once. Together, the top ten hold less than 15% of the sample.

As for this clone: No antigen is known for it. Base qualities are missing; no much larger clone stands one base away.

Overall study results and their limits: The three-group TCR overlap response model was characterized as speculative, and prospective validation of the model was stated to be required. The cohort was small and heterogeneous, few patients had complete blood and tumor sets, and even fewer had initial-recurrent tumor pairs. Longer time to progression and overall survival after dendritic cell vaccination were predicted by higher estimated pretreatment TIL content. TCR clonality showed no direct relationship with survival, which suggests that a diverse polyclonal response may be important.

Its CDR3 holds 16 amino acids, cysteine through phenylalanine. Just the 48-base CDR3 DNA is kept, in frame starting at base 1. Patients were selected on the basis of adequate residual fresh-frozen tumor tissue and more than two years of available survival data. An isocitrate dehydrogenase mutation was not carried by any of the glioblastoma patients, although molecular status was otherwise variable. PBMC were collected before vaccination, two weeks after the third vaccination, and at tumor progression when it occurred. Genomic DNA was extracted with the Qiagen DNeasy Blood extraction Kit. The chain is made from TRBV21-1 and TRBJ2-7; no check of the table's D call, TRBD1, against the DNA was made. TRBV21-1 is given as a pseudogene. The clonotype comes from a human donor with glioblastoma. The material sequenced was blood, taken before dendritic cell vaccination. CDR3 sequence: CASSKYRGDRDYEQYF. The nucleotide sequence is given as TGTGCCAGCAGCAAATACAGGGGCGACAGAGACTACGAGCAGTACTTC.